The present entry profiles one T cell receptor (beta chain) with its context. The data are from a study of technical replicates of blood from several donors. TCRdb's copy holds only in-frame clones and misses some; the assay was immunoSEQ multiplex PCR. The table includes tens of thousands of clones, approximately 94% detected once. The source of this sequence is a human donor in good health. The sequenced sample was T cells isolated from PBMCs.

This CDR3 reads CASSPGAGGETQYF. In DNA, the CDR3 is TGTGCCAGCAGCCCAGGAGCAGGGGGGGAGACCCAGTACTTC. V gene TRBV11-3 combines with J gene TRBJ2-5; a possible D gene is TRBD1 (7 bases). The CDR3 totals 14 residues. Germline CDR1 SGHNT, CDR2 YENEEA. Trimming shortened V by 5 bases and J by 5 bases, and 15 bases separated the two germline ends.